These 15 T cell receptor beta chains share one sample of origin, sequenced in a study of T cell repertoires in cytomegalovirus infection. Each CDR3 protein gets one entry after TCRdb re-called the reads with MiXCR. This sample has approximately 490,000 distinct CDR3 sequences, with 10% to 12% found just once. Sequenced material: PBMCs. Receptors were obtained from a human donor in good health (CMV status not recorded). Some clones in this sample may be carry-over from other donors' samples.

There are many counts of this clonotype. This chain uses TRBV7-9 with TRBJ2-3, with TRBD2 matching over 10 bases. Per germline, CDR1 SEHNR and CDR2 FQNEAQ (reference sequence). The V gene end was trimmed by 5 bases and the J gene end by 2 bases; junction bases not matched to a gene: 4. The CDR3 runs to 15 residues. DNA for the CDR3: TGTGCCAGCAGCGAGACTAGCGGGTTCACAGATACGCAGTATTTT. This sequence encodes CASSETSGFTDTQYF.

This clonotype showed up just a few times. The V call is TRBV19, the J call TRBJ1-2; no firm D call. V gave up 3 bases and J gave up 5 bases, with 16 bases separating them. Germline CDR1 is LNHDA and CDR2 is SQIVND (reference sequence). The CDR3 spans 15 residues. DNA of the CDR3: TGTGCCAGTAGTATTACTGTGGCTACGCATTATGGCTACACCTTC. Protein: CASSITVATHYGYTF.

As concerns this clonotype: Since the CDR3 does not end with the conserved phenylalanine or tryptophan, this likely comes from a read error. Here the CDR3 DNA reads TGTGCCAGCTCACAAGGGGGCAACTATGGCTACACCCTC. This translates into CASSQGGNYGYTL. The chain joins TRBV18 to TRBJ1-2; 7 positions match TRBD1. This CDR3 is 13 amino acids long. Germline lookup yields CDR1 KGHSH and CDR2 LQKENI. V shed 4 bases, J shed 2 bases, and the junction held 1 base outside the gene matches.

The chain has TRBV5-5 and TRBJ2-2; TRBD1 aligns across 11 bases. This CDR3 contains 18 residues. Germline V gene data show CDR1 as SGHKS and CDR2 as YYEKEE (reference sequence). V shed 4 bases, J shed 3 bases, and the junction held 11 bases outside the gene matches. In DNA form, the CDR3 reads TGTGCCAGCAGCACAGTCCCGGGACAGGGGGATGACACCGGGGAGCTGTTTTTT. Protein product: CASSTVPGQGDDTGELFF.

Only a few counts were recorded for this clonotype. The rearrangement links TRBV14 to TRBJ2-1; D is ambiguous. The germline V and J ends were trimmed by 6 bases and 0 bases, with 12 bases remaining between them. This CDR3 has 15 residues. Germline assignment: CDR1 SGHDN and CDR2 FVKESK. In DNA, the CDR3 is TGTGCCAGCAGGGAAGGAAGGAGCTCCTACAATGAGCAGTTCTTC. This codes for CASREGRSSYNEQFF. Filled out from reference TRBV14 and TRBJ2-1, the complete variable domain reads EAGVTQFPSHSVIEKGQTVTLRCDPISGHDNLYWYRRVMGKEIKFLLHFVKESKQDESGMPNNRFLAERTGGTYSTLKVQPAELEDSGVYFCASREGRSSYNEQFFGPGTRLTVL.

In this sample, this clonotype turned up many times. V and J are TRBV6-1 and TRBJ2-2, with 8 bases aligning to TRBD1. CDR3 size: 15 residues. Germline CDR1 is MNHNS and CDR2 is SASEGT. V dropped 9 bases and J dropped 4; count of bases not matched to a gene: 10. CDR3 region: CASPLGTGSTGELFF. DNA of the CDR3: TGTGCCAGTCCTTTAGGGACAGGTTCCACCGGGGAGCTGTTTTTT.

This chain links TRBV30 with TRBJ1-2; maybe TRBD1 (6 bases). The CDR3 length is 15 residues. The germline CDR1 and CDR2 sequences are GTSNPN and SVGIG (reference sequence). The ends were cut back, 0 bases at V and 1 base at J, with 12 bases in the middle. CDR3 coding DNA: TGTGCCTGGAGTGTAGGGGGGGCTTTTAACTATGGCTACACCTTC. It is translated as CAWSVGGAFNYGYTF.

This clonotype appeared many times. This chain joins TRBV7-3 and TRBJ1-3; unclear D gene. Trimming removed 0 bases at V and 0 bases at J, with 9 bases between. Germline assignment: CDR1 SGHTA and CDR2 FQGTGA. The CDR3 is 16 residues long. The CDR3 loop is CASSLTGKSSGNTIYF. CDR3 bases: TGTGCCAGCAGCTTAACAGGGAAGAGCTCTGGAAACACCATATATTTT. Full variable domain (outside the CDR3, taken from reference TRBV7-3 and TRBJ1-3): GAGVSQTPSNKVTEKGKYVELRCDPISGHTALYWYRQSLGQGPEFLIYFQGTGAADDSGLPNDRFFAVRPEGSVSTLKIQRTERGDSAVYLCASSLTGKSSGNTIYFGEGSWLTVV.

A few counts support this clonotype. A much more abundant neighbour one base away suggests this may be a read error. This chain uses TRBV15 with TRBJ2-3; D gene unclear. CDR3 length: 13 residues. Germline V CDR1 and CDR2: LNHNV, YYDKDF (reference sequence). Between the trimmed V and J ends, which lost 0 bases and 5 bases, there was a span of 6 bases. In nucleotides, the CDR3 is TGTGCCACCAGCAGAGATCGCGAAGATACGCAGTATTTT. As protein: CATSRDREDTQYF.

This clonotype appeared many times. This chain uses TRBV2 with TRBJ1-4, with 8 bases lining up with TRBD1. This CDR3 is built from 15 residues. The trim removed 7 bases at V and 8 bases at J, leaving 12 bases unmatched. CDR1 SNHLY and CDR2 FYNNEI come from the germline V gene. CDR3 nucleotides: TGTGCCAGCACCAGGGATCAGGGGGCACAAGAAAAACTGTTTTTT. Translation gives CASTRDQGAQEKLFF.

There are many counts of this clonotype. V and J are TRBV5-1 and TRBJ1-5; a possible D gene is TRBD1 (5 bases). The CDR3 runs 14 residues. V shed 3 bases and J shed 7 bases, with 14 bases lying between them. Germline V gives CDR1 SGHRS, CDR2 YFSETQ. Here the CDR3 reads CASSSGEATQPQHF. CDR3 coding DNA: TGCGCCAGCAGCTCGGGGGAGGCCACACAGCCCCAGCATTTT.

This clonotype has a count of ten or more. The chain has TRBV12-3 or TRBV12-4 and TRBJ1-2; a weak D match, TRBD1 (5 bases). The CDR3 has 18 amino acids. V lost 4 bases and J 0 bases, leaving 21 bases between the germline ends. The CDR3 here is CASSYISGTASSNYGYTF. CDR3 coding DNA: TGTGCCAGCAGTTATATCTCTGGGACGGCGTCCTCTAACTATGGCTACACCTTC.

This clonotype was seen many times. The V gene is TRBV12-3 or TRBV12-4, the J gene TRBJ2-7; no reliable D call. The CDR3 sequence is 13 residues long. Trimming removed 0 bases at V and 7 bases at J, with 10 bases between. The CDR3 loop reads CASSLAGGWEQYF. In DNA, the CDR3 is TGTGCCAGCAGTTTAGCGGGTGGGTGGGAGCAGTACTTC.

The V gene is TRBV2, the J gene TRBJ2-3; D possibly corresponds to TRBD2 (5 bases). The germline V gene encodes CDR1 SNHLY and CDR2 FYNNEI. CDR3 length: 15 amino acids. Trimming removed 2 bases from V and 2 bases from J, with 11 bases in between. CDR3 residues: CASSERRPDTDTQYF. CDR3 DNA sequence: TGTGCCAGCAGTGAACGGAGGCCAGACACAGATACGCAGTATTTT.

This clonotype was recorded at least ten times. The chain couples TRBV7-9 to TRBJ2-3; the D gene is possibly TRBD2 (5 bases). V was pared by 5 bases and J by 6 bases, with 12 bases between. Germline assignment: CDR1 SEHNR and CDR2 FQNEAQ (reference sequence). The length of the CDR3 is 13 residues. This CDR3 reads CASSPLARDTQYF. In DNA form, the CDR3 reads TGTGCCAGCAGCCCGCTAGCCAGGGATACGCAGTATTTT.